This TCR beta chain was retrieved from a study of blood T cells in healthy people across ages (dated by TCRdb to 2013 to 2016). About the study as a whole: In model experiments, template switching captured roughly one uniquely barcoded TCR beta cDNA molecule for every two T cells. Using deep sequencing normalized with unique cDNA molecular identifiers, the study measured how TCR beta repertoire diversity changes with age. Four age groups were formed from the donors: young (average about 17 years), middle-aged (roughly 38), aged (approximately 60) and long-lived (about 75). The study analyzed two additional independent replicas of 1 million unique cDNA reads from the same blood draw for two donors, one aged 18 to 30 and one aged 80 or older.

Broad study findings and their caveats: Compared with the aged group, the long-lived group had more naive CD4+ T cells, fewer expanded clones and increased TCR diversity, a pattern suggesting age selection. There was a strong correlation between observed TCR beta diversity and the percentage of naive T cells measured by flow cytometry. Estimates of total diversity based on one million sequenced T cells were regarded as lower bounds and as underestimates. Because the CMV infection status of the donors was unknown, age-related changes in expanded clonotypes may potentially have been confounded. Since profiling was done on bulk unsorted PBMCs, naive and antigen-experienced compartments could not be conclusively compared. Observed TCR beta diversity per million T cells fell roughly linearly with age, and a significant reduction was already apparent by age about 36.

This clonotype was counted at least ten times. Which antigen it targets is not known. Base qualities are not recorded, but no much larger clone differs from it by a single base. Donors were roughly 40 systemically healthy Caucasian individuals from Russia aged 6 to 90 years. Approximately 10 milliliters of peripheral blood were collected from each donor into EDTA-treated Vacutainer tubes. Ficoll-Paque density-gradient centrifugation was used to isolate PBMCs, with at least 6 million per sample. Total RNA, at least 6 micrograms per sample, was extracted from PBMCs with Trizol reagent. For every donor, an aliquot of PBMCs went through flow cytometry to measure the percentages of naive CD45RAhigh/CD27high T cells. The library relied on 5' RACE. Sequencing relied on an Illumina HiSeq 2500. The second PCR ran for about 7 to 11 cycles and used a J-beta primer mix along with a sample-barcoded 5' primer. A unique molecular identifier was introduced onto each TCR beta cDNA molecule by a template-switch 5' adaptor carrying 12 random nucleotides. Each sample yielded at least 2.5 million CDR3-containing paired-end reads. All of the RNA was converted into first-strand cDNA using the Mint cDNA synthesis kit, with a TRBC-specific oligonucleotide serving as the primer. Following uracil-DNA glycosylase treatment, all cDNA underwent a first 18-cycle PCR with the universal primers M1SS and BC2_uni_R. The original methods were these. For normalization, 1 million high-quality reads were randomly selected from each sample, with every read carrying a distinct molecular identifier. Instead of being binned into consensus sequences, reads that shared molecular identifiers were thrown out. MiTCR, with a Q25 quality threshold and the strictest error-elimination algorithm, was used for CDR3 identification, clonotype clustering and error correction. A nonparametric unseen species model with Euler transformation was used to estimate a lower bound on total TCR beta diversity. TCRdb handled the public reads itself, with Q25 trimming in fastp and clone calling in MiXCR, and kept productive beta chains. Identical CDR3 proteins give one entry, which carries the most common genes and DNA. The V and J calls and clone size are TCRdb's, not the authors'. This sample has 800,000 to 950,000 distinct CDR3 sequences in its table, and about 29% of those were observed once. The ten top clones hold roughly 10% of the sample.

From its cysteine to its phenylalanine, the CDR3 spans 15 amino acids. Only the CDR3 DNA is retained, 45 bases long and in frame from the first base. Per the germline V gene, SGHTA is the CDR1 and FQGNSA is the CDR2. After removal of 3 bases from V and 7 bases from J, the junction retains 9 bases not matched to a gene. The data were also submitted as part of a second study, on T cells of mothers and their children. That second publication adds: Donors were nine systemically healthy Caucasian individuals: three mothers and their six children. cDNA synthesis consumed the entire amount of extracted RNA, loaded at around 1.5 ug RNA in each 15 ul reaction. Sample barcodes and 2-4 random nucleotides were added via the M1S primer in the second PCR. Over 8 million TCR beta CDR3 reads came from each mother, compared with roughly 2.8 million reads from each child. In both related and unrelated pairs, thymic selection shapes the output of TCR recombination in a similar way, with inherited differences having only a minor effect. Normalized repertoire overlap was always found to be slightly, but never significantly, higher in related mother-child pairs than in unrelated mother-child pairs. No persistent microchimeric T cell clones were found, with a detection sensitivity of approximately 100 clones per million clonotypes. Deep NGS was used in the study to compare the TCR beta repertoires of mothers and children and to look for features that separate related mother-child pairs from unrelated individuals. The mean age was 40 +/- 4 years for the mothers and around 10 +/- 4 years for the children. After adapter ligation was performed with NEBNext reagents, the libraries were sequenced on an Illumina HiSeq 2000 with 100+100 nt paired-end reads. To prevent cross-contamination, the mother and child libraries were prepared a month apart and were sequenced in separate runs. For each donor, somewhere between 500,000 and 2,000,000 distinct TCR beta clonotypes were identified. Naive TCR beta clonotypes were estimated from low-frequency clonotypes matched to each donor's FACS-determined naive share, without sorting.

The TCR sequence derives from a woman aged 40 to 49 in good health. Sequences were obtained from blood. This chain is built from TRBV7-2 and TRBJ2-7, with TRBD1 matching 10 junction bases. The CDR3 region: CASSFSGTGVREQYF. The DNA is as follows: TGTGCCAGCAGCTTTTCCGGGACAGGGGTGAGGGAGCAGTACTTC.